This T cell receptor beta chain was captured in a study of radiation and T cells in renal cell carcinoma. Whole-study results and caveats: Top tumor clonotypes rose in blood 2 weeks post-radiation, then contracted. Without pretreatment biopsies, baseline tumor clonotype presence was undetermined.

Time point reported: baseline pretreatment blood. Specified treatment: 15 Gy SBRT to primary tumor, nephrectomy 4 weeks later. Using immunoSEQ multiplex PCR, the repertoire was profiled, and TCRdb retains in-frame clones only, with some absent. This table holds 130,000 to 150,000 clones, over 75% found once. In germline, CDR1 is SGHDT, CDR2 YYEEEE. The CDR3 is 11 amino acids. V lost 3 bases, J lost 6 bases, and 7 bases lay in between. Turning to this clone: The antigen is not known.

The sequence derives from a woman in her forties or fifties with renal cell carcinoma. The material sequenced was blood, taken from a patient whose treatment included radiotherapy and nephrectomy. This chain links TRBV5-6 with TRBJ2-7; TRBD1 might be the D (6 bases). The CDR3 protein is CASSYRVEQYF. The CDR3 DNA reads TGTGCCAGCAGCTACAGGGTCGAGCAGTACTTC.